The rows below give T cell receptor beta chains drawn from one sample of a study of CD8+ T cells in alopecia areata. The assay was immunoSEQ multiplex PCR, and TCRdb's table has in-frame clones only and misses some. The repertoire has about 200,000 clones, approximately 56% of them found once; the top ten carry 3.3%. This sample comprised CD4+ T cells sorted from blood, obtained at week 4, from a patient treated with tofacitinib. The source is a human donor with alopecia areata. Each CDR3 is given with its conserved first and last residue. Each record gives: CDR3 length, J gene, clone size, V gene, D gene, CDR3 DNA, CDR3 protein. A D gene is named only where the DNA matches it firmly. Clone size is shown for a subset of rows, as once, few, many or a class of expanded clone.

len: 9
j_gene: TRBJ1-6
abundance: .
v_gene: TRBV25-1
d_gene: .
CDR3nt: TGTGCCAGCAATTCACCCCTCCACTTT
CDR3aa: CASNSPLHF

len: 13
j_gene: TRBJ2-1
abundance: .
v_gene: TRBV7-2
d_gene: .
CDR3nt: TGTGCCAGCAGCCAACCTCACCGCAATGAGCAGTTCTTC
CDR3aa: CASSQPHRNEQFF

len: 11
j_gene: TRBJ1-2
abundance: .
v_gene: TRBV29-1
d_gene: .
CDR3nt: TGCAGCGTTGTTCAGCCATATGGCTACACCTTC
CDR3aa: CSVVQPYGYTF

len: 14
j_gene: TRBJ2-1
abundance: few
v_gene: TRBV4-3
d_gene: .
CDR3nt: TGCGCCAGCAGCCAAGGGGTAGCGGACAATGAGCAGTTCTTC
CDR3aa: CASSQGVADNEQFF

len: 12
j_gene: TRBJ1-3
abundance: .
v_gene: TRBV7-2
d_gene: .
CDR3nt: TGTGCCAGCAGCCCCCTTTTTCACACCATATATTTT
CDR3aa: CASSPLFHTIYF

len: 14
j_gene: TRBJ1-1
abundance: .
v_gene: TRBV25-1
d_gene: TRBD1
CDR3nt: TGTGCCAGCACCCAGACAGGGCCGAACACTGAAGCTTTCTTT
CDR3aa: CASTQTGPNTEAFF

len: 13
j_gene: TRBJ2-1
abundance: once
v_gene: TRBV30
d_gene: .
CDR3nt: TGTGCCTGGACCCACGGATACTACAATGAGCAGTTCTTC
CDR3aa: CAWTHGYYNEQFF

len: 14
j_gene: TRBJ1-2
abundance: once
v_gene: TRBV29-1
d_gene: .
CDR3nt: TGCAGCGTTGAAGTTGGGACACGGAGAAGTGGCTACACCTTC
CDR3aa: CSVEVGTRRSGYTF

len: 15
j_gene: TRBJ1-2
abundance: .
v_gene: TRBV9
d_gene: TRBD1
CDR3nt: TGTGCCAGCAGTTTCACCGGGACAGGGGAGAATGGCTACACCTTC
CDR3aa: CASSFTGTGENGYTF

len: 19
j_gene: TRBJ2-7
abundance: few
v_gene: TRBV23-1
d_gene: TRBD1
CDR3nt: TGCGCCAGCAGTCAATCTGGAGGAGTGTTGGACAGGGGTTGGGACGAGCAGTACTTC
CDR3aa: CASSQSGGVLDRGWDEQYF

len: 15
j_gene: TRBJ1-5
abundance: .
v_gene: TRBV11-1
d_gene: TRBD1
CDR3nt: TGTGCCAGCAGCCTTGACAGGGGGCCGGATCAGCCCCAGCATTTT
CDR3aa: CASSLDRGPDQPQHF

len: 16
j_gene: TRBJ2-1
abundance: .
v_gene: TRBV12-5
d_gene: TRBD2
CDR3nt: TGTGCTAGTGGCGATCGACTAGCGGGGGGGCACAATGAGCAGTTCTTC
CDR3aa: CASGDRLAGGHNEQFF

len: 14
j_gene: TRBJ1-1
abundance: few
v_gene: TRBV7-9
d_gene: .
CDR3nt: TGTGCCAGCAGCTTCACGGGGTTGAACACTGAAGCTTTCTTT
CDR3aa: CASSFTGLNTEAFF

len: 16
j_gene: TRBJ2-3
abundance: .
v_gene: TRBV5-1
d_gene: TRBD2
CDR3nt: TGCGCCAGCAGCTTGTGGGGGGGACTAGGAGCAGATACGCAGTATTTT
CDR3aa: CASSLWGGLGADTQYF

len: 14
j_gene: TRBJ2-5
abundance: few
v_gene: TRBV29-1
d_gene: TRBD1
CDR3nt: TGCAGCGTTGAAGGTGGGACAGGGACGGAGACCCAGTACTTC
CDR3aa: CSVEGGTGTETQYF

len: 14
j_gene: TRBJ1-2
abundance: .
v_gene: TRBV29-1
d_gene: TRBD1
CDR3nt: TGCAGCGTTGCCCCATTGGGACAGGCCTATGGCTACACCTTC
CDR3aa: CSVAPLGQAYGYTF

len: 13
j_gene: TRBJ1-2
abundance: .
v_gene: TRBV30
d_gene: TRBD1
CDR3nt: TGTGCCGGGGGACAGGGGGCACGCTATGGCTACACCTTC
CDR3aa: CAGGQGARYGYTF

len: 13
j_gene: TRBJ2-7
abundance: .
v_gene: TRBV29-1
d_gene: .
CDR3nt: TGCAGCGTTGAAGGGACCGTCCCTTTCCAGCAGTACTTC
CDR3aa: CSVEGTVPFQQYF

len: 14
j_gene: TRBJ2-7
abundance: .
v_gene: TRBV4-2
d_gene: .
CDR3nt: TGTGCCAGCAGCCAAGTCAGTGCTCCCTACGAGCAGTACTTC
CDR3aa: CASSQVSAPYEQYF

len: 17
j_gene: TRBJ1-5
abundance: .
v_gene: TRBV5-1
d_gene: .
CDR3nt: TGCGCCAGCAGCTTGGCACTACAGGGTTATAGCAATCAGCCCCAGCATTTT
CDR3aa: CASSLALQGYSNQPQHF

len: 18
j_gene: TRBJ2-3
abundance: .
v_gene: TRBV5-1
d_gene: TRBD2
CDR3nt: TGCGCCAGCAGCCCGGGACTAGCGGGGGTCTCAAGCACAGATACGCAGTATTTT
CDR3aa: CASSPGLAGVSSTDTQYF

len: 13
j_gene: TRBJ1-1
abundance: .
v_gene: TRBV30
d_gene: .
CDR3nt: TGTGCCTGGAGTGTACGGCAGGGAATCCCGGCTTTCTTT
CDR3aa: CAWSVRQGIPAFF

len: 15
j_gene: TRBJ1-2
abundance: .
v_gene: TRBV2
d_gene: TRBD1
CDR3nt: TGTGCCAGCAGGTCCGACAGGGGTTCTAGCTATGGCTACACCTTC
CDR3aa: CASRSDRGSSYGYTF

len: 14
j_gene: TRBJ2-3
abundance: .
v_gene: TRBV30
d_gene: TRBD2
CDR3nt: TGTGCCTGGACGGCGGGGGTGAGCACAGATACGCAGTATTTT
CDR3aa: CAWTAGVSTDTQYF

len: 12
j_gene: TRBJ2-5
abundance: .
v_gene: TRBV29-1
d_gene: .
CDR3nt: TGCAGCGTCCAGACGGGGGAGGAGACCCAGTACTTC
CDR3aa: CSVQTGEETQYF

len: 12
j_gene: TRBJ1-1
abundance: .
v_gene: TRBV30
d_gene: .
CDR3nt: TGTGCCTGGAGTGCCCTTGGAACTGAAGCTTTCTTT
CDR3aa: CAWSALGTEAFF

len: 16
j_gene: TRBJ2-6
abundance: .
v_gene: TRBV19
d_gene: TRBD2
CDR3nt: TGTGCCAGTAGTATGGGCGGGAGGTCTGGGGCCAACGTCCTGACTTTC
CDR3aa: CASSMGGRSGANVLTF

len: 13
j_gene: TRBJ1-1
abundance: .
v_gene: TRBV9
d_gene: .
CDR3nt: TGTGCCAGCAGCGTCCTGGGGGGCACTGAAGCTTTCTTT
CDR3aa: CASSVLGGTEAFF

len: 13
j_gene: TRBJ2-2
abundance: .
v_gene: TRBV30
d_gene: .
CDR3nt: TGTGCCTGGAGTGTTTGGAACACCGGGGAGCTGTTTTTT
CDR3aa: CAWSVWNTGELFF

len: 13
j_gene: TRBJ1-1
abundance: few
v_gene: TRBV18
d_gene: .
CDR3nt: TGTGCCAGCTCACCGACAGAGAACACTGAAGCTTTCTTT
CDR3aa: CASSPTENTEAFF

len: 15
j_gene: TRBJ2-7
abundance: .
v_gene: TRBV6-6
d_gene: .
CDR3nt: TGTGCCAGCAGCCTTAACCGGGACATCTCCTACGAGCAGTACTTC
CDR3aa: CASSLNRDISYEQYF

len: 13
j_gene: TRBJ2-5
abundance: .
v_gene: TRBV5-1
d_gene: .
CDR3nt: TGCGCCAGCAGCTCCCAGGGGCAAGAGACCCAGTACTTC
CDR3aa: CASSSQGQETQYF

len: 16
j_gene: TRBJ2-3
abundance: .
v_gene: TRBV10-3
d_gene: .
CDR3nt: TGTGCCATCAGTGAACCGTGGAGGGGATTGGGAGATACGCAGTATTTT
CDR3aa: CAISEPWRGLGDTQYF

len: 13
j_gene: TRBJ1-1
abundance: .
v_gene: TRBV7-9
d_gene: .
CDR3nt: TGTGCCAGCAGCTTACACGGAGGCGTTGAAGCTTTCTTT
CDR3aa: CASSLHGGVEAFF

len: 13
j_gene: TRBJ2-3
abundance: few
v_gene: TRBV7-3
d_gene: .
CDR3nt: TGTGCCAGCAGGCCCCCTAGCACAGATACGCAGTATTTT
CDR3aa: CASRPPSTDTQYF

len: 15
j_gene: TRBJ2-5
abundance: .
v_gene: TRBV27
d_gene: TRBD2
CDR3nt: TGTGCCAGCAGTCCCATGCTAGCGGGGAAAGAGACCCAGTACTTC
CDR3aa: CASSPMLAGKETQYF

len: 13
j_gene: TRBJ2-1
abundance: .
v_gene: TRBV29-1
d_gene: .
CDR3nt: TGCAGCGTTGAAGATTTCGGGGGAAATGAGCAGTTCTTC
CDR3aa: CSVEDFGGNEQFF

len: 13
j_gene: TRBJ1-1
abundance: .
v_gene: TRBV25-1
d_gene: .
CDR3nt: TGTGCCAGCAGCGAACTAGCGAGCACTGAAGCTTTCTTT
CDR3aa: CASSELASTEAFF

len: 16
j_gene: TRBJ1-6
abundance: .
v_gene: TRBV28
d_gene: .
CDR3nt: TGTGCCAGCAGTTCCCTGGACAGAAAGTATAATTCACCCCTCCACTTT
CDR3aa: CASSSLDRKYNSPLHF

len: 18
j_gene: TRBJ2-1
abundance: .
v_gene: TRBV4-2
d_gene: .
CDR3nt: TGTGCCAGCAGCCAAGAAGGTCTGGCAGGGCGGAACTACAATGAGCAGTTCTTC
CDR3aa: CASSQEGLAGRNYNEQFF

len: 10
j_gene: TRBJ1-2
abundance: .
v_gene: TRBV20-1
d_gene: .
CDR3nt: TGCAGTGCTAGAGTCGATGGCTACACCTTC
CDR3aa: CSARVDGYTF

len: 11
j_gene: TRBJ2-1
abundance: .
v_gene: TRBV29-1
d_gene: .
CDR3nt: TGCAGCGTTTATAGGCACAATGAGCAGTTCTTC
CDR3aa: CSVYRHNEQFF

len: 13
j_gene: TRBJ2-2
abundance: few
v_gene: TRBV6-1
d_gene: .
CDR3nt: TGTGCCAGCAGTGAAGAAAGCTACCTGAGTCCGTTTTTT
CDR3aa: CASSEESYLSPFF

len: 13
j_gene: TRBJ2-3
abundance: few
v_gene: TRBV6-1
d_gene: .
CDR3nt: TGTGCCAGCGTCCAGGGTAGGACAGATACGCAGTATTTT
CDR3aa: CASVQGRTDTQYF

len: 11
j_gene: TRBJ2-7
abundance: few
v_gene: TRBV30
d_gene: TRBD1
CDR3nt: TGTGCCTGCGACAGGGACTACGAGCAGTACTTC
CDR3aa: CACDRDYEQYF

len: 11
j_gene: TRBJ1-5
abundance: .
v_gene: TRBV20-1
d_gene: .
CDR3nt: TGCAGTTCAGGGGAGAATCAGCCCCAGCATTTT
CDR3aa: CSSGENQPQHF

len: 15
j_gene: TRBJ1-6
abundance: .
v_gene: TRBV5-1
d_gene: TRBD1
CDR3nt: TGCGCCAGCAGCTTAGTGGGACAGGGAGAATCACCCCTCCACTTT
CDR3aa: CASSLVGQGESPLHF

len: 15
j_gene: TRBJ2-5
abundance: .
v_gene: TRBV4-1
d_gene: .
CDR3nt: TGCGCCAGCAGACAAATAGGGACCCGAGGAGAGACCCAGTACTTC
CDR3aa: CASRQIGTRGETQYF

len: 14
j_gene: TRBJ1-3
abundance: few
v_gene: TRBV30
d_gene: TRBD1
CDR3nt: TGTGCCTGGAGCGGGAGGGGGCAAGGAAACACCATATATTTT
CDR3aa: CAWSGRGQGNTIYF

len: 12
j_gene: TRBJ2-7
abundance: .
v_gene: TRBV29-1
d_gene: .
CDR3nt: TGCAGCGTTGGGGGGACACCTTACGAGCAGTACTTC
CDR3aa: CSVGGTPYEQYF

len: 11
j_gene: TRBJ1-1
abundance: few
v_gene: TRBV20-1
d_gene: .
CDR3nt: TGCAGTGCTAGAGAAGAGAGTGAAGCTTTCTTT
CDR3aa: CSAREESEAFF

len: 14
j_gene: TRBJ1-5
abundance: few
v_gene: TRBV30
d_gene: TRBD1
CDR3nt: TGTGCCCGACAGGGAAAAGGGAGCAATCAGCCCCAGCATTTT
CDR3aa: CARQGKGSNQPQHF

len: 14
j_gene: TRBJ2-3
abundance: few
v_gene: TRBV7-2
d_gene: .
CDR3nt: TGTGCCAGCAGCGTCAGGGAGGTTGCAGATACGCAGTATTTT
CDR3aa: CASSVREVADTQYF

len: 12
j_gene: TRBJ2-1
abundance: few
v_gene: TRBV5-4
d_gene: .
CDR3nt: TGTGCCAGCAGTTTAGATGACAATGAGCAGTTCTTC
CDR3aa: CASSLDDNEQFF